This TCR beta chain was profiled in a study of post-analysis software for immune sequencing data. Germline assignment: CDR1 LGHDT and CDR2 YNNKEL (reference sequence). V shed 2 bases and J 9 bases; nucleotides not matched to a gene: 5. The length of the CDR3 is 13 residues. Unique molecular identifiers tagged the TCR beta cDNA libraries. When 1 to 10 million T cells were used, they gave about 540,000 cDNA molecules. One entry per CDR3 protein, called by TCRdb with MiXCR from the PCR reads. The sample shows about 540,000 distinct CDR3 sequences, 30% to 40% of them seen only once. Overall study results and limits: Samples sharing a preparation batch grouped tightly together when assessed by F measure. Patients with multiple sclerosis recorded significantly lower normalized Chao1 diversity than controls, the study found. Among roughly 5 TRBV segments more frequent in patients than controls were TRBV5-6, TRBV5-1 and TRBV20-1.

With respect to this clonotype: Its antigen is undetermined.

The receptor was isolated from a girl aged 2-17 years with multiple sclerosis. The sequenced material came from blood. The rearrangement joins TRBV3-1 to TRBJ1-2, with TRBD1 matching over 8 bases. The DNA for the CDR3 is TGTGCCAGCAGCCAAAGGACAGGGTTGAGCTACACCTTC. Its translation: CASSQRTGLSYTF.